One sample yielded the 20 T cell receptor beta chains listed below, sequenced in a study of T cell responses to AZD1222 COVID-19 vaccine. The data were produced by immunoSEQ multiplex PCR, yet TCRdb's version contains in-frame clones alone and is incomplete. This table holds more than 85,000 clones, 85% to 90% found once. Material: peripheral blood, obtained on day 0 of AZD1222 vaccination. These receptors all stem from an adult in good health.

The chain combines TRBV30 with TRBJ1-2; D may be TRBD1 (5 bases). The CDR3 has 11 residues. The germline CDR1 and CDR2 sequences are GTSNPN and SVGIG (reference sequence). V was trimmed by 4 bases and J by 10 bases, leaving 13 bases between them. The CDR3 sequence is CAWTNRGNYTF. In nucleotides, the CDR3 is TGTGCCTGGACCAATCGGGGGAACTACACCTTC. Based on the CDR3 plus reference TRBV30 and TRBJ1-2, the full variable domain is SQTIHQWPATLVQPVGSPLSLECTVEGTSNPNLYWYRQAAGRGLQLLFYSVGIGQISSEVPQNLSASRPQDRQFILSSKKLLLSDSGFYLCAWTNRGNYTFGSGTRLTVV.

The chain links TRBV6-1 to TRBJ2-5; D is perhaps TRBD1 (6 bases). The V end lost 6 bases, the J end lost 5 bases, and 16 bases lay between the germline ends. CDR3 size: 14 residues. CDR1 is MNHNS and CDR2 is SASEGT in the germline V gene. The CDR3: CASRPPGDRETQYF. The CDR3 coding sequence is TGTGCCAGCAGACCCCCAGGGGATCGTGAGACCCAGTACTTC.

The rearrangement uses TRBV6-5 and TRBJ2-7; 7 positions agree with TRBD1. Germline lookup yields CDR1 MNHEY and CDR2 SVGAGI. The V gene end was trimmed by 8 bases and the J gene end by 3 bases; junction bases not matched to a gene: 7. The CDR3 consists of 13 residues. CDR3 residues: CASLDRAYYEQYF. Written as DNA, the CDR3 is TGTGCCAGCTTAGACAGGGCATACTACGAGCAGTACTTC.

V and J are TRBV20-1 and TRBJ1-2, with a weak D call TRBD1 (6 bases). Trimming shortened V by 4 bases and J by 5 bases, and 8 bases separated the two germline ends. CDR1 and CDR2 (germline): DFQATT, SNEGSKA (reference sequence). The CDR3 spans 11 residues. CDR3 sequence reads: CSANRAYGYTF. The CDR3 bases are TGCAGTGCTAACAGGGCTTATGGCTACACCTTC.

The chain has TRBV11-2 and TRBJ2-1; weak D call: TRBD1 (5 bases). There are 14 residues in the CDR3. CDR1 and CDR2 (germline): SGHAT, FQNNGV. Trimming pared 5 bases from V and 6 bases from J, leaving 14 bases between. Here the CDR3 reads CASSRKGSLNEQFF. The CDR3 DNA sequence: TGTGCCAGCAGCCGTAAGGGGTCCCTCAATGAGCAGTTCTTC.

This clone was seen a handful of times. The genes are TRBV27 and TRBJ1-1; the D gene is possibly TRBD1 (5 bases). The germline V gene encodes CDR1 MNHEY and CDR2 SMNVEV (reference sequence). Trimming removed 3 bases from V and 4 bases from J, with 18 bases in between. The CDR3 length is 16 residues. The CDR3 sequence is CASSLGGYGGITEAFF. Here the CDR3 DNA reads TGTGCCAGCAGTTTGGGGGGGTACGGTGGGATCACTGAAGCTTTCTTT.

The chain joins TRBV5-1 to TRBJ2-5; D is unresolved. The CDR3 sequence is 14 residues long. Germline V gene sequence: CDR1 SGHRS, CDR2 YFSETQ. V was clipped by 3 bases and J by 2 bases, with 11 bases between them. CDR3 sequence reads: CASSSLPRQETQYF. CDR3 in DNA: TGCGCCAGCAGCTCCCTCCCGAGGCAAGAGACCCAGTACTTC.

The chain joins TRBV5-1 to TRBJ2-1, with D hard to call. The CDR3 covers 13 residues. Deletions cut 2 bases from V and 5 bases from J, with 8 bases between. CDR1 is SGHRS and CDR2 is YFSETQ in the germline V gene. The CDR3 sequence is CASSFSRHNEQFF. The CDR3 coding sequence is TGCGCCAGCAGCTTTAGCAGACACAATGAGCAGTTCTTC.

The J gene is TRBJ2-3, the V gene TRBV3-1 (or the pseudogene TRBV3-2); no definite D call. Germline V CDR1 and CDR2: LGHDT, YNNKEL (reference sequence). The CDR3 has 16 residues. Trimming cost V 5 bases and J 2 bases, with 17 bases left between them. The CDR3 DNA follows: TGTGCCAGCAGCGAGACCTCTGGGTCAACCACAGATACGCAGTATTTT. This codes for CASSETSGSTTDTQYF.

The chain recombines TRBV9 with TRBJ2-3, with D uncertain. Germline V gene lookup returns CDR1 SGDLS and CDR2 YYNGEE. The CDR3 loop spans 13 amino acids. Trimming took 0 bases from V and 8 from J, leaving 10 bases between them. In nucleotides, the CDR3 is TGTGCCAGCAGCGTAGCTACGGATGCTACGCAGTATTTT. This gives the protein CASSVATDATQYF. Complete variable domain (other parts from reference TRBV9 and TRBJ2-3): DSGVTQTPKHLITATGQRVTLRCSPRSGDLSVYWYQQSLDQGLQFLIQYYNGEERAKGNILERFSAQQFPDLHSELNLSSLELGDSALYFCASSVATDATQYFGPGTRLTVL.

The chain links TRBV7-9 to TRBJ2-7, with 7 positions matching TRBD1. CDR3 length: 12 amino acids. Trimming removed 7 bases from V and 4 bases from J; junction bases left unmatched: 4. From germline, CDR1 is SEHNR and CDR2 FQNEAQ (reference sequence). The CDR3 coding sequence is TGTGCCAGCACCAAACAGGGGTACGAGCAGTACTTC. The encoded protein is CASTKQGYEQYF.

The chain joins TRBV5-1 to TRBJ1-1, with D uncertain. Germline loops: CDR1 SGHRS, CDR2 YFSETQ. The V end lost 0 bases, the J end lost 1 base, and 4 bases lay between the germline ends. This CDR3 spans 13 amino acids. Here the CDR3 reads CASSLAANTEAFF. The CDR3 DNA reads as TGCGCCAGCAGCTTGGCAGCGAACACTGAAGCTTTCTTT. Variable domain in full (rest from reference TRBV5-1 and TRBJ1-1): KAGVTQTPRYLIKTRGQQVTLSCSPISGHRSVSWYQQTPGQGLQFLFEYFSETQRNKGNFPGRFSGRQFSNSRSEMNVSTLELGDSALYLCASSLAANTEAFFGQGTRLTVV.

The V call is TRBV10-3, the J call TRBJ2-3, with TRBD1 as a possible D gene (5 bases). Deletions cut 1 base from V and 2 bases from J, with 7 bases between. Germline V gene data show CDR1 as ENHRY and CDR2 as SYGVKD. The CDR3 totals 14 residues. CDR3 amino acids: CAISEWGSTDTQYF. The CDR3 region has the DNA TGTGCCATCAGTGAGTGGGGCTCCACAGATACGCAGTATTTT.

The genes are TRBV6-5 and TRBJ1-1; D gene unclear. The V gene's germline CDR1 is MNHEY and CDR2 SVGAGI. Deletions cut 0 bases from V and 0 bases from J, with 8 bases between. The CDR3 loop spans 15 amino acids. CDR3 region: CASSYSRTLNTEAFF. In DNA form, the CDR3 reads TGTGCCAGCAGTTACTCTCGGACCCTGAACACTGAAGCTTTCTTT.

The chain recombines TRBV19 with TRBJ2-1; D possibly matches TRBD1 or TRBD2 (5 bases each). The germline V and J ends were trimmed by 8 bases and 9 bases, with 14 bases remaining between them. The CDR3 runs to 12 residues. From germline, CDR1 is LNHDA and CDR2 SQIVND (reference sequence). The CDR3 DNA reads TGTGCCAGTGGGTGGGGACCCGGTGAGCAGTTCTTC. Its protein product is CASGWGPGEQFF.

This clone occurred once. This chain connects TRBV10-3 to TRBJ1-5; D perhaps matches TRBD1 (5 bases). Germline CDR1 reads ENHRY; CDR2 reads SYGVKD. This CDR3 comprises 15 residues. Trimming removed 4 bases from V and 1 base from J, with 11 bases in between. CDR3 coding DNA: TGTGCCATCAGTGGCCTCGGGGACAGCAATCAGCCCCAGCATTTT. Its translation is CAISGLGDSNQPQHF.

The chain has TRBV27 and TRBJ2-3; D might be TRBD2 (6 bases). CDR1 is MNHEY, CDR2 SMNVEV, per germline (reference sequence). The CDR3 runs to 15 residues. Trimming shortened V by 2 bases and J by 0 bases, and 9 bases separated the two germline ends. The CDR3: CASSLRGLSTDTQYF. The CDR3 DNA reads as TGTGCCAGCAGTTTAAGGGGACTCAGCACAGATACGCAGTATTTT.

V usage is TRBV7-2 and J usage is TRBJ2-1; 7 bases match TRBD1. The V and J ends lost 4 bases and 7 bases, in that order; junction bases with no gene match: 7. The length of the CDR3 is 14 residues. Germline V gene lookup returns CDR1 SGHTA and CDR2 FQGNSA. Here the CDR3 reads CASSYLTGANEQFF. The CDR3, as DNA: TGTGCCAGCAGCTATCTTACAGGGGCTAATGAGCAGTTCTTC.

The gene calls are TRBV5-4 and TRBJ2-5, with 7 nucleotides matching TRBD1. Germline V gene data show CDR1 as SGHNT and CDR2 as YYREEE (reference sequence). This CDR3 is built from 14 residues. Germline trimming cut 5 bases from V and 3 bases from J; bases unmatched to any gene: 7. The CDR3 spells CASSLGQVEETQYF. The CDR3 region has the DNA TGTGCCAGCAGTCTTGGACAGGTAGAAGAGACCCAGTACTTC.

J is TRBJ2-5 and V is TRBV15; the match to TRBD2 covers 10 bases. With 3 bases clipped from V and 4 bases from J, the junction kept 5 bases outside the gene matches. CDR1 and CDR2 (germline): LNHNV, YYDKDF (reference sequence). The CDR3 has 15 residues. CDR3 sequence: CATSRTPSGRETQYF. DNA for the CDR3: TGTGCCACCAGCAGGACTCCTAGCGGGAGAGAGACCCAGTACTTC.